This T cell receptor (beta chain) was observed in a study of T cell changes during pregnancy in multiple sclerosis. CDR3 length: 14 residues. J lost 5 bases, V lost 3 bases, and 6 bases had no gene match. CDR1 and CDR2 from the germline V gene are MDHEN and SYDVKM. The table came from immunoSEQ multiplex PCR; TCRdb's copy has only in-frame clones and leaves some out. The data show some 60,000 clones, 90% to 95% seen once. This receptor was obtained from a female donor with multiple sclerosis, enrolled in a pregnancy study. The genes are TRBV28 and TRBJ2-7, with 8 bases lining up with TRBD2. Sequenced material: CD4+ T cells from peripheral blood mononuclear cells, taken before pregnancy. The chain's CDR3 is CASSFKGLGHEQYF. In DNA form, the CDR3 reads TGTGCCAGCAGTTTTAAGGGACTAGGTCACGAGCAGTACTTC.